This note documents a single T cell receptor beta chain sequence. Treatment meaning: preoperative locoregional IRX-2 cytokine immunotherapy. Patients received preoperative, locoregional IRX-2 cytokine immunotherapy in a phase Ib study. Germline V CDR1 and CDR2: KGHSY, FQNENV. The ends lost 0 bases at V and 4 bases at J; junction bases unmatched: 7. This CDR3 region has 17 residues. The data originate from a study of preoperative IRX-2 immunotherapy in early breast cancer. Produced via immunoSEQ multiplex PCR; TCRdb's table is partial and in-frame only. Counted here are about 19,000 clones, approximately 86% occurring once; the ten biggest clones make up roughly 1.2%.

The V call is TRBV16, the J call TRBJ1-5; 9 positions agree with TRBD1. This sample comprised lymph node tissue, obtained after IRX-2 immunotherapy. This sequence originates from a human donor with breast cancer. The CDR3 region is CASSQSSGQGRNQPQHF. The CDR3 DNA reads as TGTGCCAGCAGCCAATCATCGGGACAGGGTAGAAATCAGCCCCAGCATTTT.